This TCR beta chain emerged from a study of T cells in Graves' hyperthyroidism and ophthalmopathy. Study as a whole: Before any treatment, at initial diagnosis, peripheral blood was collected.

The sample holds many counts of this clonotype. The CDR3 regions of TCR beta were amplified from RNA transcripts. Researchers ran a first-round RT-PCR on the TCR CDR3 using the HTBI primer set. TCRdb used MiXCR to reprocess the multiplex PCR reads, holding one entry per CDR3 protein. The profile shows hundreds of thousands of distinct CDR3 sequences, around 19% of them singletons. The germline V and J ends were trimmed by 3 bases and 0 bases, with 5 bases remaining between them. Germline lookup yields CDR1 GTSNPN and CDR2 SVGIG (reference sequence). This CDR3 contains 12 residues. The gene calls are TRBV30 and TRBJ2-5; no clear D. The sample taken for sequencing was blood. This TCR came from a woman in her 50s with Graves' hyperthyroidism that later progressed to Graves' ophthalmopathy. The CDR3 spells CAWSWYQETQYF. CDR3 sequence (DNA): TGTGCCTGGAGCTGGTACCAAGAGACCCAGTACTTC.